This note documents a single T cell receptor (beta chain) sequence. The data are from a study of cytotoxic CD8 clonotypes in ibrutinib-treated CLL. Produced via immunoSEQ multiplex PCR; TCRdb's table is partial and in-frame only. The sample shows some 11,000 clones, approximately 65% of them seen only once. Germline V CDR1 and CDR2: MNHNS, SASEGT. The CDR3 is 15 amino acids. J gave up 5 bases and V 7 bases, and 8 bases lay outside the gene matches. V gene TRBV6-1 combines with J gene TRBJ2-2, with 9 bases fitting TRBD1. This sequence was found in a human donor with chronic lymphocytic leukemia. The sequencing used PBMCs, collected before ibrutinib treatment. The CDR3 region is CASNPIQGATGELFF. In nucleotides, the CDR3 is TGTGCCAGCAACCCGATACAGGGGGCTACCGGGGAGCTGTTTTTT.